Listed here are 12 T cell receptor beta chains from one sample, sequenced in a study of blood T cell repertoires in COVID-19. Libraries were prepared by immunoSEQ multiplex PCR; TCRdb keeps only in-frame clonotypes and omits some of them. The repertoire holds nearly 45,000 clones, with over 70% as singletons. Sequenced material: peripheral blood. All receptors derive from a man in his sixties or seventies with acute or convalescent COVID-19.

The chain links TRBV6-5 to TRBJ2-2; D not certain. Trimming removed 0 bases at V and 5 bases at J, with 7 bases between. This CDR3 spans 14 amino acids. CDR1 and CDR2 from the germline V gene are MNHEY and SVGAGI. The CDR3 bases are TGTGCCAGCAGTTACTCCCCTAGTACCGGGGAGCTGTTTTTT. Its protein is CASSYSPSTGELFF.

The rearrangement links TRBV5-4 to TRBJ2-3; D not resolved. Per the germline V gene, CDR1 is SGHNT and CDR2 is YYREEE (reference sequence). Trimming cost V 1 base and J 5 bases, with 5 bases left between them. The CDR3 contains 12 residues. The CDR3 nucleotides are TGTGCCAGCAGCTTGACTGGAGATACGCAGTATTTT. Encoded protein: CASSLTGDTQYF.

This clone was detected only a few times. The genes are TRBV10-1 and TRBJ2-2; D is unclear. The germline gives CDR1 WNHNN, CDR2 SYGVQD (reference sequence). Trimming removed 5 bases from V and 5 bases from J, with 9 bases in between. CDR3 length equals 13 residues. CDR3 loop: CASSMTITGELFF. The CDR3 DNA reads as TGCGCCAGCAGTATGACAATTACCGGGGAGCTGTTTTTT.

The CDR3 protein is CASSPPGMGEKLFF. CDR3 bases: TGCGCCAGCAGCCCCCCGGGAATGGGTGAAAAACTGTTTTTT. This chain connects TRBV5-1 to TRBJ1-4; D remains unclear. Germline V CDR1 and CDR2: SGHRS, YFSETQ. CDR3 length: 14 amino acids. V was trimmed by 4 bases and J by 7 bases, leaving 14 bases between them. Based on the CDR3 plus reference TRBV5-1 and TRBJ1-4, the full variable domain is KAGVTQTPRYLIKTRGQQVTLSCSPISGHRSVSWYQQTPGQGLQFLFEYFSETQRNKGNFPGRFSGRQFSNSRSEMNVSTLELGDSALYLCASSPPGMGEKLFFGSGTQLSVL.

The chain has TRBV13 and TRBJ2-1; D is possibly TRBD2 (6 bases). V lost 1 base, J lost 4 bases, and 14 bases lay in between. Germline V gives CDR1 PRHDT, CDR2 FYEKMQ (reference sequence). The length of the CDR3 is 16 residues. CDR3 nucleotides: TGTGCCAGCAGCTTAGTGTGGGACTCCCATTACAATGAGCAGTTCTTC. Encoded protein: CASSLVWDSHYNEQFF.

The V gene is TRBV7-9, the J gene TRBJ1-5, with 8 positions matching TRBD1. The CDR3 is 14 residues long. After removal of 5 bases from V and 2 bases from J, the junction contained 2 bases not matched to a gene. Looked up from germline, CDR1 is SEHNR and CDR2 is FQNEAQ (reference sequence). Written as DNA, the CDR3 is TGTGCCAGCAGCCCGGACAGGGGCAATCAGCCCCAGCATTTT. This translates into CASSPDRGNQPQHF.

The chain couples TRBV9 to TRBJ1-2, with 7 bases that match TRBD1. V lost 0 bases and J lost 5; bases outside the gene matches: 4. Germline V gene sequence: CDR1 SGDLS, CDR2 YYNGEE. This CDR3 comprises 14 residues. The DNA for the CDR3 is TGTGCCAGCAGCGTAGATAACAGGGGTTATGGCTACACCTTC. Encoded protein: CASSVDNRGYGYTF.

The rearrangement links TRBV7-2 to TRBJ1-6, with TRBD1 matching 7 bases. With V trimmed by 5 bases and J by 3 bases, 1 base remained unmatched. Germline values: CDR1 SGHTA, CDR2 FQGNSA. The length of the CDR3 is 14 residues. The CDR3 DNA reads as TGTGCCAGCAGCCGGACAGGCTATAATTCACCCCTCCACTTT. Its protein is CASSRTGYNSPLHF.

This rearrangement joins TRBV5-1 to TRBJ1-6, with TRBD1 as a possible D gene (5 bases). V was cut by 0 bases and J by 6 bases, with 10 bases left in between. This CDR3 region has 15 residues. Per germline, CDR1 SGHRS and CDR2 YFSETQ. As DNA, the CDR3 is TGCGCCAGCAGCTTGGATTCAGGGTCTAATTCACCCCTCCACTTT. Translated, it gives CASSLDSGSNSPLHF.

The chain is built from TRBV30 and TRBJ1-5, with D hard to call. The germline V gene encodes CDR1 GTSNPN and CDR2 SVGIG (reference sequence). The CDR3 totals 15 residues. Trimming took off 0 bases at V and 6 bases at J, with 15 bases between the two ends. For the CDR3, the DNA is TGTGCCTGGAGTGTATTCGGGTCGCCGAGTCAGCCCCAGCATTTT. Its translation: CAWSVFGSPSQPQHF.

The sample holds a few counts of this clone. The J gene is TRBJ1-6, the V gene TRBV19; D is possibly TRBD1 (5 bases). Per germline, CDR1 LNHDA and CDR2 SQIVND (reference sequence). Trimming cost V 7 bases and J 10 bases, with 17 bases left between them. The CDR3 spans 14 residues. Written as DNA, the CDR3 is TGTGCCAGTACCCCCGGGGGAGGGAAGTCACCCCTCCACTTT. Its translation is CASTPGGGKSPLHF.

V usage is TRBV30 and J usage is TRBJ1-4, with D unresolved. Germline CDR1 GTSNPN, CDR2 SVGIG (reference sequence). The V gene lost 4 bases and the J gene lost 3 bases, with 12 bases spanning the gap. The CDR3 length is 14 residues. CDR3: CAWKPREPNEKLFF. As DNA, the CDR3 is TGTGCCTGGAAACCGAGGGAGCCTAATGAAAAACTGTTTTTT.